The rows below give T cell receptor beta chains drawn from one sample of a study of shared T cell receptors in the human thymus. Some clones are missing from TCRdb's copy, which holds only in-frame ones; the method was immunoSEQ multiplex PCR. The data show some 700,000 clones, with around 89% seen just once and 0.008% to 0.011% held by the top ten. The data were also submitted as part of a second study, on human thymus T cells.

Sequenced material: thymocytes. These receptors originate from a boy under three years old with a congenital heart defect. The CDR3 runs from the conserved cysteine through the conserved F or W. A D gene is named only where the DNA matches it firmly. Not all rows give a size; the values are once, few, many and, for expanded clones, a class.

>-|TRBJ1-4|TRBD1|TRBV4-1
TGCGCCAGCAGCCAGGGAAGACAGGGGGTAAATGAAAAACTGTTTTTT
CASSQGRQGVNEKLFF
>-|TRBJ2-1|TRBD2|TRBV7-2
TGTGCCAGCAGCTTAGTGGAGCGGGAGGCGGGAAATGAGCAGTTCTTC
CASSLVEREAGNEQFF
>-|TRBJ1-2|-|TRBV9
TGTGCCAGCAGCGGCCCCGGGAGCTCCCATGGCTACACCTTC
CASSGPGSSHGYTF
>-|TRBJ2-3|-|TRBV6-6
TGTCGGACGGGGGAGGCGGCTAGCACAGATACGCAGTATTTT
CRTGEAASTDTQYF
>-|TRBJ2-5|TRBD2|TRBV27
TGTGCCAGCAGTTTATCGCCCGGGGGCGGGAGGGGAGAGACCCAGTACTTC
CASSLSPGGGRGETQYF
>-|TRBJ2-1|TRBD2|TRBV6-5
TGTGCCAGCAGCTACCTAATCGCGGGAGGGAGGGATGAGCAGTTCTTC
CASSYLIAGGRDEQFF
>-|TRBJ1-5|-|TRBV28
TGTGCCAGCAGTTTAATACAGCCGCCCCAGCATTTT
CASSLIQPPQHF
>-|TRBJ1-5|-|TRBV2
TGTGCCAGCAGGCTGGGGGGGGATAGCAATCAGCCCCAGCATTTT
CASRLGGDSNQPQHF
>-|TRBJ1-4|-|TRBV6-1
TGTGCCAGCAGCCCGCGGGGGGGGGAGAAACTGTTTTTT
CASSPRGGEKLFF
>-|TRBJ2-7|TRBD2|TRBV18
TGTGCCAGCTCCGCTAGCGGGGGCTACGAGCAGTACTTC
CASSASGGYEQYF
>-|TRBJ2-7|TRBD2|TRBV27
TGTGCCAGCAGTTTTGGACTAGCGGGAGCCTACGAGCAGTACTTC
CASSFGLAGAYEQYF
>-|TRBJ2-2|TRBD1|TRBV6-5
TGTGCCAGCAGTTCCAGGGCAGGGGGCCGTACCGGGGAGCTGTTTTTT
CASSSRAGGRTGELFF
>-|TRBJ2-7|TRBD2|TRBV5-6
TGTGCCAGCAGCCAGCCACAGGTACTAGCGGGAGTTTTATACGAGCAGTACTTC
CASSQPQVLAGVLYEQYF
>once|TRBJ2-1|-|TRBV6-5
TGTGCCAGCAGTTACTCGAGTGACAAGAATGAGCAGTTCTTC
CASSYSSDKNEQFF
>-|TRBJ1-1|-|TRBV7-8
TGTGCCAGCACCCTAGGTGAAGAAGCTTTCTTT
CASTLGEEAFF
>-|TRBJ2-3|-|TRBV6-1
TGTGCCAGCAGTGATCAGGGGAGAAAAGATACGCAGTATTTT
CASSDQGRKDTQYF
>-|TRBJ2-1|TRBD2|TRBV29-1
TGCAGCGTTGTGAACCCTAGCGGGAGCTTCGTCAATGAGCAGTTCTTC
CSVVNPSGSFVNEQFF
>-|TRBJ2-5|TRBD2|TRBV7-9
TGTGCCAGCAGCTTATGGACTAGCGGTAAAGAGACCCAGTACTTC
CASSLWTSGKETQYF
>-|TRBJ2-7|-|TRBV5-4
TGTGCCAGCAGCTTCGGGACAACTACTACTTACGAGCAGTACTTC
CASSFGTTTTYEQYF
>-|TRBJ2-7|-|TRBV27
TGTGCCAGCAGCCGACAGGACGAGCAGTACTTC
CASSRQDEQYF
>once|TRBJ1-1|TRBD1|TRBV7-9
TGTGCCAGCAGCTCCGGACAGGGGAGGTCGGACACTGAAGCTTTCTTT
CASSSGQGRSDTEAFF
>few|TRBJ2-7|TRBD2|TRBV5-4
TGTGCCAGCAGCTCACCCAAGCGGGGCGAGCAGTACTTC
CASSSPKRGEQYF
>-|TRBJ2-1|TRBD2|TRBV19
TGTGCCAGTAGTATTTATACTAGCGGATACAATGAGCAGTTCTTC
CASSIYTSGYNEQFF
>-|TRBJ2-7|-|TRBV29-1
TGCAGCGTTGAAGATCCCCACAGACCCTACGAGCAGTACTTC
CSVEDPHRPYEQYF
>-|TRBJ2-4|-|TRBV6-1
TGTGCCAGCAGTGCAGCTCCCGGGGGGCAAGCCAAAAACATTCAGTACTTC
CASSAAPGGQAKNIQYF
>-|TRBJ2-1|-|TRBV5-4
TGTGCCAGCAGGGACGGGAGACTAACGTACAATGAGCAGTTCTTC
CASRDGRLTYNEQFF
>-|TRBJ2-1|-|TRBV19
TGTGCCAGTAGTATACCCCAGCGCCTTAGCAATGAGCAGTTCTTC
CASSIPQRLSNEQFF
>-|TRBJ1-5|-|TRBV10-2
TGCGCCAGCCAGGGGCCGTGGAATCAGCCCCAGCATTTT
CASQGPWNQPQHF